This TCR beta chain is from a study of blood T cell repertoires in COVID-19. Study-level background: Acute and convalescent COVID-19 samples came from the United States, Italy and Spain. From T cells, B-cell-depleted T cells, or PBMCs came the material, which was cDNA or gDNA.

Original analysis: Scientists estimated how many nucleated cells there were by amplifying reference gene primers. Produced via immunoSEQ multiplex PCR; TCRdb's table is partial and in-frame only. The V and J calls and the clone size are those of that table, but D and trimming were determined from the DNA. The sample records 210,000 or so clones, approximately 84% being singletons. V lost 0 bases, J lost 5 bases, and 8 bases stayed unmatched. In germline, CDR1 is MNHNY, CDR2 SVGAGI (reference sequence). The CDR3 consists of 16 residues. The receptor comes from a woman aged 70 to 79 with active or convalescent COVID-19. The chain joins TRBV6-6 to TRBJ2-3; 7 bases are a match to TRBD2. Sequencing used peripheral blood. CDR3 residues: CASSYSGGSRRDTQYF. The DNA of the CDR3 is TGTGCCAGCAGTTACTCGGGCGGGAGCCGCAGAGATACGCAGTATTTT.